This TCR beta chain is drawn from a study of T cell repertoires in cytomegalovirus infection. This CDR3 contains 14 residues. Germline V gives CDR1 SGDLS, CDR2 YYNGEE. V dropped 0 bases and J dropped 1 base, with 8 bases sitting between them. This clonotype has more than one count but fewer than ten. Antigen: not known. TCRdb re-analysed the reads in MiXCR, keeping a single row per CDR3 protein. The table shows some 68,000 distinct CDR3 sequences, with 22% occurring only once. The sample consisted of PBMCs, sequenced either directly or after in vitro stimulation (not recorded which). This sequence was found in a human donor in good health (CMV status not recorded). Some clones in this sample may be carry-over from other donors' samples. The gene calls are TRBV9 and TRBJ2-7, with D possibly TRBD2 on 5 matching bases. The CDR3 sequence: CASSVDGKSYEQYF. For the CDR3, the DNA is TGTGCCAGCAGCGTAGACGGGAAATCCTACGAGCAGTACTTC.